This passage covers 18 T cell receptor beta chains from one sample sequenced in a study of T cell responses to AZD1222 COVID-19 vaccine. Some clones are missing from TCRdb's copy, which holds only in-frame ones; the method was immunoSEQ multiplex PCR. The sample includes about 110,000 clones, about 85% of them seen just once. The sample consisted of peripheral blood, taken on day 0 of AZD1222 vaccination. Receptors originate from an adult in good health.

The CDR3 coding sequence is TGTGCCAGTAGTATTGCCTTTCGGCCCAGGGACGGCTACACCTTC. This codes for CASSIAFRPRDGYTF. The genes are TRBV19 and TRBJ1-2; possibly TRBD1 for D (5 bases). The CDR3 extends over 15 amino acids. The germline V gene has CDR1 LNHDA and CDR2 SQIVND (reference sequence). The V end lost 3 bases, the J end lost 8 bases, and 19 bases lay between the germline ends. The full variable domain, in which reference TRBV19 and TRBJ1-2 provide the parts outside the CDR3, is DGGITQSPKYLFRKEGQNVTLSCEQNLNHDAMYWYRQDPGQGLRLIYYSQIVNDFQKGDIAEGYSVSREKKESFPLTVTSAQKNPTAFYLCASSIAFRPRDGYTFGSGTRLTVV.

The rearrangement links TRBV28 to TRBJ1-1, with 7 positions matching TRBD1. CDR1 and CDR2 from the germline V gene are MDHEN and SYDVKM. V lost 3 bases to trimming and J lost 1 base; unmatched junction nucleotides: 5. The CDR3 has 15 residues. The CDR3 DNA sequence: TGTGCCAGCAGTTTGACAGGGCCTAAGAACACTGAAGCTTTCTTT. It yields the protein CASSLTGPKNTEAFF.

The J gene is TRBJ1-4, the V gene TRBV5-1; tentative D call: TRBD1 (5 bases). Trimming removed 2 bases from V and 0 bases from J, with 11 bases in between. Germline V gene sequence: CDR1 SGHRS, CDR2 YFSETQ. The CDR3 is 16 amino acids. CDR3 DNA: TGCGCCAGCAGCTTTACAGGCCTTGCAACTAATGAAAAACTGTTTTTT. Translated, it gives CASSFTGLATNEKLFF.

The chain uses TRBV5-1 and TRBJ1-2; unclear D gene. V lost 0 bases and J 0 bases, leaving 12 bases between the germline ends. The V gene's germline CDR1 is SGHRS and CDR2 YFSETQ. The CDR3 length is 16 residues. CDR3 sequence reads: CASSLAGRQSNYGYTF. The CDR3, as DNA: TGCGCCAGCAGCTTGGCCGGGAGACAATCTAACTATGGCTACACCTTC.

The chain recombines TRBV19 with TRBJ2-1; D gene uncertain. CDR3 length equals 13 residues. CDR1 and CDR2 (germline): LNHDA, SQIVND (reference sequence). V was cut by 5 bases and J by 5 bases, with 10 bases left in between. The CDR3 sequence is CASSPNRDNEQFF. Written as DNA, the CDR3 is TGTGCCAGTAGTCCTAACCGGGACAATGAGCAGTTCTTC.

For the CDR3, the DNA is TGTGCCAGCAGTGTGGGCGGGAGGCGGAGGGTGGATGATAATTCACCCCTCCACTTT. This sequence encodes CASSVGGRRRVDDNSPLHF. The chain joins TRBV2 to TRBJ1-6; D gene unclear. This CDR3 comprises 19 residues. The V and J ends lost 4 bases and 5 bases respectively, with 24 bases between them. Per the germline V gene, CDR1 is SNHLY and CDR2 is FYNNEI.

The genes are TRBV5-1 and TRBJ2-5, with 15 bases identical to TRBD2. Trimming cost V 4 bases and J 4 bases; bases outside gene matches: 11. The CDR3 extends over 18 amino acids. Looked up from germline, CDR1 is SGHRS and CDR2 is YFSETQ. The CDR3 coding sequence is TGCGCCAGCAGCGTGGGACTAGCGGGGGGCAGAGGCGGAGAGACCCAGTACTTC. Translating gives CASSVGLAGGRGGETQYF.

The rearrangement uses TRBV29-1 and TRBJ2-5; D is unclear. Per the germline V gene, CDR1 is SQVTM and CDR2 is ANQGSEA. Trimming removed 2 bases at V and 4 bases at J, with 8 bases between. The CDR3 totals 12 residues. The CDR3 DNA is TGCAGCGTTGAAAAACGCGGAGAGACCCAGTACTTC. This translates into CSVEKRGETQYF.

This chain joins TRBV9 and TRBJ1-2; D is perhaps TRBD1 (5 bases). V lost 0 bases, J lost 4 bases, and 10 bases lay in between. There are 14 residues in the CDR3. CDR1 and CDR2 (germline): SGDLS, YYNGEE. In DNA form, the CDR3 reads TGTGCCAGCAGCGTAGCAAGGGGTTCCTATGGCTACACCTTC. It encodes CASSVARGSYGYTF.

The rearrangement uses TRBV5-4 and TRBJ2-2; TRBD2 matches 9 bases. CDR1 is SGHNT, CDR2 YYREEE, per germline (reference sequence). Losses at the gene ends were 4 bases for V and 7 bases for J; bases not matched to a gene: 8. This CDR3 is built from 15 residues. CDR3 protein: CASSLRTSADGELFF. In nucleotides, the CDR3 is TGTGCCAGCAGCCTCCGGACTAGCGCTGACGGGGAGCTGTTTTTT.

This chain links TRBV24-1 with TRBJ2-5, with TRBD2 matching 9 bases. The CDR3 spans 17 residues. The germline CDR1 and CDR2 sequences are KGHDR and SFDVKD. J gave up 3 bases and V 6 bases, and 13 bases lay outside the gene matches. CDR3 residues: CATSSRRGGSDKETQYF. Written as DNA, the CDR3 is TGTGCCACCAGTTCACGGCGGGGGGGCTCGGATAAAGAGACCCAGTACTTC.

This chain uses TRBV13 with TRBJ2-2, with 14 nucleotides matching TRBD2. V was pared by 4 bases and J by 4 bases, with 2 bases of the junction left unmatched. Germline CDR1 reads PRHDT; CDR2 reads FYEKMQ (reference sequence). The CDR3 spans 16 residues. The CDR3 nucleotides read TGTGCCAGCAGCTGGGGACTAGCGGGGGTCACCGGGGAGCTGTTTTTT. Protein product: CASSWGLAGVTGELFF.

The chain combines TRBV10-3 with TRBJ1-2; perhaps TRBD1 as D (6 bases). Germline CDR1 is ENHRY and CDR2 is SYGVKD. V gave up 1 base and J gave up 2 bases, with 17 bases separating them. This CDR3 region has 17 residues. DNA for the CDR3: TGTGCCATCAGTGAGTTCGGGGGGCAGGGAAGGAACTATGGCTACACCTTC. It encodes CAISEFGGQGRNYGYTF.

The chain joins TRBV9 to TRBJ2-7; the D gene could be TRBD1 or TRBD2 (5 bases each). Trimming took 0 bases from V and 6 from J, leaving 7 bases between them. The CDR3 runs 12 residues. From germline, CDR1 is SGDLS and CDR2 YYNGEE. Here the CDR3 DNA reads TGTGCCAGCAGCGTAGCGGGGCGCGAGCAGTACTTC. Encoded protein: CASSVAGREQYF.

The gene calls are TRBV3-1 (or the pseudogene TRBV3-2) and TRBJ2-7; D remains unclear. The CDR3 consists of 15 residues. The germline V gene encodes CDR1 LGHDT and CDR2 YNNKEL (reference sequence). Trimming pared 4 bases from V and 0 bases from J, leaving 13 bases between. The CDR3 bases are TGTGCCAGCAGCCTCCTACCCCTTGGCTCCTACGAGCAGTACTTC. Its protein is CASSLLPLGSYEQYF.

Remarks on this clone: In the same sample, other DNA sequences code for this CDR3. The V call is TRBV7-2, the J call TRBJ2-7; D gene uncertain. The germline gives CDR1 SGHTA, CDR2 FQGNSA. The ends were cut back, 1 base at V and 0 bases at J, with 7 bases in the middle. The CDR3 spans 14 residues. CDR3 in amino acids: CASSLGPLSYEQYF. In DNA, the CDR3 is TGTGCCAGCAGCTTAGGCCCGCTCTCCTACGAGCAGTACTTC.

The chain recombines TRBV18 with TRBJ2-7; 7 nucleotides line up with TRBD1. Trimming removed 2 bases from V and 2 bases from J; junction bases left unmatched: 0. The germline gives CDR1 KGHSH, CDR2 LQKENI. The CDR3 loop spans 13 amino acids. The CDR3 protein is CASSPGTAYEQYF. In DNA, the CDR3 is TGTGCCAGCTCACCAGGGACAGCCTACGAGCAGTACTTC.

The chain couples TRBV7-2 to TRBJ1-4, with D uncertain. Trimming stripped 2 bases from V and 5 bases from J, with 15 bases between. The CDR3 length is 16 residues. Per germline, CDR1 SGHTA and CDR2 FQGNSA. This chain's CDR3 is CASSLFLGGGNEKLFF. The CDR3 coding sequence is TGTGCCAGCAGCTTATTCTTGGGCGGCGGGAATGAAAAACTGTTTTTT. Combining the CDR3 with reference TRBV7-2 and TRBJ1-4 gives the whole variable domain GAGVSQSPSNKVTEKGKDVELRCDPISGHTALYWYRQSLGQGLEFLIYFQGNSAPDKSGLPSDRFSAERTGGSVSTLTIQRTQQEDSAVYLCASSLFLGGGNEKLFFGSGTQLSVL.